This is a list of T cell receptor beta chains from one sample in a study of T cells after yellow fever vaccination. TCRdb used MiXCR to reprocess the 5' RACE reads, holding one entry per CDR3 protein. The top ten hold about 15% of the sample, which has 620,000 or so distinct CDR3 sequences, more than 9% seen once. Sequencing used PBMCs, obtained on the day of the yellow fever booster vaccination. Receptors originate from a man aged 25 to 45 who received the YFV17D yellow fever vaccine. The CDR3 runs from the conserved cysteine through the conserved F or W. A D gene is named only where the DNA matches it firmly. Size is omitted from some rows. Given values are once, few, many or a class for expanded clones.

V gene: TRBV27
clone size: .
J gene: TRBJ2-1
D gene: TRBD2
CDR3 protein: CASSLGLAGLPYNEQFF
CDR3 DNA: TGTGCCAGCAGTTTAGGGCTAGCGGGATTACCCTACAATGAGCAGTTCTTC

V gene: TRBV12-3/TRBV12-4
clone size: .
J gene: TRBJ1-5
D gene: .
CDR3 protein: CASSLDGPGQPQHF
CDR3 DNA: TGTGCCAGCAGTTTAGATGGGCCGGGGCAGCCCCAGCATTTT

V gene: TRBV6-2/TRBV6-3
clone size: few
J gene: TRBJ2-5
D gene: .
CDR3 protein: CASSYPSTGGETQYF
CDR3 DNA: TGTGCCAGCAGTTATCCTTCTACTGGGGGCGAGACCCAGTACTTC

V gene: TRBV7-9
clone size: few
J gene: TRBJ1-5
D gene: .
CDR3 protein: CASSLGGEPQHF
CDR3 DNA: TGTGCCAGCAGCTTAGGGGGTGAGCCCCAGCATTTT

V gene: TRBV20-1
clone size: .
J gene: TRBJ1-5
D gene: .
CDR3 protein: CSASNGDQPQHF
CDR3 DNA: TGCAGTGCCAGCAATGGAGATCAGCCCCAGCATTTT

V gene: TRBV5-1
clone size: .
J gene: TRBJ2-7
D gene: .
CDR3 protein: CASSLGFRGLSSYEQYF
CDR3 DNA: TGCGCCAGCAGCTTGGGGTTCAGGGGCTTATCCTCCTACGAGCAGTACTTC

V gene: TRBV6-2/TRBV6-3
clone size: few
J gene: TRBJ2-3
D gene: TRBD2
CDR3 protein: CASSDRSGRRERTDTQYF
CDR3 DNA: TGTGCCAGCAGCGACCGTAGCGGGAGGAGGGAGAGGACAGATACGCAGTATTTT

V gene: TRBV7-2
clone size: many
J gene: TRBJ2-7
D gene: .
CDR3 protein: CASSPGGGPYEQYF
CDR3 DNA: TGTGCCAGCAGCCCTGGAGGGGGCCCTTACGAGCAGTACTTC

V gene: TRBV29-1
clone size: few
J gene: TRBJ2-2
D gene: TRBD2
CDR3 protein: CSVVAGDSNTGELFF
CDR3 DNA: TGCAGCGTTGTGGCGGGGGATTCGAACACCGGGGAGCTGTTTTTT

V gene: TRBV18
clone size: few
J gene: TRBJ2-5
D gene: .
CDR3 protein: CASSLRGAGLQETQYF
CDR3 DNA: TGTGCCAGCTCACTCCGTGGCGCGGGCCTCCAAGAGACCCAGTACTTC

V gene: TRBV2
clone size: .
J gene: TRBJ2-3
D gene: .
CDR3 protein: CASKILEGVIDTQYF
CDR3 DNA: TGTGCCAGCAAAATCCTAGAGGGGGTGATAGATACGCAGTATTTT